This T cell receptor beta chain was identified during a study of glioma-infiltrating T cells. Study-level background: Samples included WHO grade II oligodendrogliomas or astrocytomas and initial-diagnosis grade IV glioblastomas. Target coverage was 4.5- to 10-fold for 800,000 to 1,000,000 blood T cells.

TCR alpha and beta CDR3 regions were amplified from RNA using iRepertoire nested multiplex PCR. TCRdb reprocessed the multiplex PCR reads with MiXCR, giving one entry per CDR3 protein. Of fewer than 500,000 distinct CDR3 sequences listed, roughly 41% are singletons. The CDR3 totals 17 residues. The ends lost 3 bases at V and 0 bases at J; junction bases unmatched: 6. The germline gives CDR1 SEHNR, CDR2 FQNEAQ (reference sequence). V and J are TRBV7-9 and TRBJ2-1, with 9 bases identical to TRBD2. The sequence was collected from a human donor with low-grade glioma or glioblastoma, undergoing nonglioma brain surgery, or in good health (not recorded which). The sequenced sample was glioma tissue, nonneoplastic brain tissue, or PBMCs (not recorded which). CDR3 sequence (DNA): TGTGCCAGCAGCTTTTCGGCTAGCGGGGACTCCTACAATGAGCAGTTCTTC. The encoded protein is CASSFSASGDSYNEQFF.